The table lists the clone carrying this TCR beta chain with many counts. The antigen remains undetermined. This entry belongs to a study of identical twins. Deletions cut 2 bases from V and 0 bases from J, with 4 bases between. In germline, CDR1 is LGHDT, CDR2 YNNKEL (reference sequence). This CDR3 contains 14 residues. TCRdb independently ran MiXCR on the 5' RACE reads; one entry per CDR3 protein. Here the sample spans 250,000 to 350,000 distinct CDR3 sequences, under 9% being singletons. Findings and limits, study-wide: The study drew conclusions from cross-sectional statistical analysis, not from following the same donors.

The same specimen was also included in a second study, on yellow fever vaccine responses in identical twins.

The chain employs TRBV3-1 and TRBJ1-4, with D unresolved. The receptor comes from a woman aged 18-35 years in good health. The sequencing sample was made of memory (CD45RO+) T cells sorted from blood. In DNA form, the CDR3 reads TGTGCCAGCAGCCAAACAGCAACTAATGAAAAACTGTTTTTT. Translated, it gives CASSQTATNEKLFF.